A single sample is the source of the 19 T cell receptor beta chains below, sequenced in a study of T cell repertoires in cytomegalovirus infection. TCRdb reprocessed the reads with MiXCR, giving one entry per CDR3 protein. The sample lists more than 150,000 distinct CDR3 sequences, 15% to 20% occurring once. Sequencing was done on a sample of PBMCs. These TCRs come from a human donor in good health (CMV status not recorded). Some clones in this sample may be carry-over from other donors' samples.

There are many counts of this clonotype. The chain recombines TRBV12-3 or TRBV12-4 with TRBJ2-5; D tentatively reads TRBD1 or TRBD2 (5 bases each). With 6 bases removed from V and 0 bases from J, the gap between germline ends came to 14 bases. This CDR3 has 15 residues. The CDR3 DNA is TGTGCCAGCAGCCAGGGACGGCTTCACCAAGAGACCCAGTACTTC. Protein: CASSQGRLHQETQYF.

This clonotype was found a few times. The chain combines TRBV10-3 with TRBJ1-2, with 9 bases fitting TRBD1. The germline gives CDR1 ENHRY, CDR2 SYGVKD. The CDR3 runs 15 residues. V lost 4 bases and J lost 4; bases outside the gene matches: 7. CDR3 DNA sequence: TGTGCCATCAGTGGGGGAAACAGGGGGCTCTATGGCTACACCTTC. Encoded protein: CAISGGNRGLYGYTF.

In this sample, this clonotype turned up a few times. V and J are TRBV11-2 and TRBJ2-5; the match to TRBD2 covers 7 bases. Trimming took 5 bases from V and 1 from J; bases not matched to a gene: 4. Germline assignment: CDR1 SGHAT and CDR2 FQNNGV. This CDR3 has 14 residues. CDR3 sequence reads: CASSHRLAQETQYF. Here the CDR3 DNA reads TGTGCCAGCAGCCACAGACTAGCCCAAGAGACCCAGTACTTC.

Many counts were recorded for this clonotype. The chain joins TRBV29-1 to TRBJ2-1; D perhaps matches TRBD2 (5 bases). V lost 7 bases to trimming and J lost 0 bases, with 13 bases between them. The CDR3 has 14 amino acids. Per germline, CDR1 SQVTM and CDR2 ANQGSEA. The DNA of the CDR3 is TGCAGCGCTTCGACTGGAGGCTCCTACAATGAGCAGTTCTTC. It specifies CSASTGGSYNEQFF.

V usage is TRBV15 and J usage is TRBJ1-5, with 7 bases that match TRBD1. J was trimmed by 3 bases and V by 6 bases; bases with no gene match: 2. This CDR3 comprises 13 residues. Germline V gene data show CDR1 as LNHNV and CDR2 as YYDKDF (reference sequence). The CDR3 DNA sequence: TGTGCCACCAGACAGGGGCTCAATCAGCCCCAGCATTTT. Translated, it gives CATRQGLNQPQHF.

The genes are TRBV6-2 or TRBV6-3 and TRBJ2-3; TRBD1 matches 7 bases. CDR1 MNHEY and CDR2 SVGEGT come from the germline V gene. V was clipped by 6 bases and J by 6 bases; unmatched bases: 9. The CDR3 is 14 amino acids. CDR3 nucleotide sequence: TGTGCCAGCAGGAACTCAACAGGGGCTGATACGCAGTATTTT. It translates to CASRNSTGADTQYF.

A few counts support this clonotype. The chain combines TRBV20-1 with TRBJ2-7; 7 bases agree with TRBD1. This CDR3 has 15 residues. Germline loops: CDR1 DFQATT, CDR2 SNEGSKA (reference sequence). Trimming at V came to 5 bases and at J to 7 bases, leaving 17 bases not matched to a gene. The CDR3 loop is CSAYDRDRMFLEQYF. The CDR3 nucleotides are TGCAGTGCTTATGACCGGGACAGAATGTTTTTGGAGCAGTACTTC.

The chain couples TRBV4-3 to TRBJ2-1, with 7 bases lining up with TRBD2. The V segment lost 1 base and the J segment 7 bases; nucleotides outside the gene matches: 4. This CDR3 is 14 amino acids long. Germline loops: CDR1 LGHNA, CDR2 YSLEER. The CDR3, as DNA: TGCGCCAGCAGCCAAGTAGGGAGGGTGAATGAGCAGTTCTTC. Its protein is CASSQVGRVNEQFF.

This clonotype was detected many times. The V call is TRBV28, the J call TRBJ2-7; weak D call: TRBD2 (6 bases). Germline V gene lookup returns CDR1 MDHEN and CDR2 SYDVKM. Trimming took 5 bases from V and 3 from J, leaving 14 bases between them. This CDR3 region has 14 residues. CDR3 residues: CASSQAGSRYEQYF. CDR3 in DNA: TGTGCCAGCAGTCAAGCGGGCTCCCGCTACGAGCAGTACTTC.

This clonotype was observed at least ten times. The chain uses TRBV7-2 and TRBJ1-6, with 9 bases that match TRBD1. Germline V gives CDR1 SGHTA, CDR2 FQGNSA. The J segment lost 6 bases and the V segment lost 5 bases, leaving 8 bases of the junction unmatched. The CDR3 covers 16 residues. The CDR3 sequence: CASSPGQGLVNSPLHF. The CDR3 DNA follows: TGTGCCAGCAGCCCTGGACAGGGGTTGGTTAATTCACCCCTCCACTTT.

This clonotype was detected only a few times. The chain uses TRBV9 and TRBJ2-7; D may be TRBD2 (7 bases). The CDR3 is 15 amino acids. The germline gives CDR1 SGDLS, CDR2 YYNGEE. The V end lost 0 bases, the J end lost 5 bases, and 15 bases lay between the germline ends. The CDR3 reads CASSVEGGLLNEQYF. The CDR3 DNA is TGTGCCAGCAGCGTAGAGGGGGGGCTATTGAACGAGCAGTACTTC. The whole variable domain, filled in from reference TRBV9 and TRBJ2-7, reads DSGVTQTPKHLITATGQRVTLRCSPRSGDLSVYWYQQSLDQGLQFLIQYYNGEERAKGNILERFSAQQFPDLHSELNLSSLELGDSALYFCASSVEGGLLNEQYFGPGTRLTVT.

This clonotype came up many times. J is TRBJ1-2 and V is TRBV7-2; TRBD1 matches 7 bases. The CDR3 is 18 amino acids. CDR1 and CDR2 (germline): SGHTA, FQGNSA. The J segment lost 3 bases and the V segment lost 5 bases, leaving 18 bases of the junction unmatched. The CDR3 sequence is CASSVTRDRAQSDYGYTF. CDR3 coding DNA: TGTGCCAGCAGCGTCACCCGGGACAGAGCCCAATCTGACTATGGCTACACCTTC.

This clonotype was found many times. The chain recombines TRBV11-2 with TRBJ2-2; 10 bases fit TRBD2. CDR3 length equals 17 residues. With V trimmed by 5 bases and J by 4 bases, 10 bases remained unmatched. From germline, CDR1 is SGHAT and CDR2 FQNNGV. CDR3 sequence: CASSPRVSGRGTGELFF. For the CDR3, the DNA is TGTGCCAGCAGCCCCCGTGTGAGCGGGAGGGGCACCGGGGAGCTGTTTTTT.

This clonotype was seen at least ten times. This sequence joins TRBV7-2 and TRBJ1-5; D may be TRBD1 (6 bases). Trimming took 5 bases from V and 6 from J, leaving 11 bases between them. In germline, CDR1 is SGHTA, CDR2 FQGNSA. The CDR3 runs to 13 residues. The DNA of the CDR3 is TGTGCCAGCAGCGAACAAGGGGGTCAGCCCCAGCATTTT. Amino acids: CASSEQGGQPQHF.

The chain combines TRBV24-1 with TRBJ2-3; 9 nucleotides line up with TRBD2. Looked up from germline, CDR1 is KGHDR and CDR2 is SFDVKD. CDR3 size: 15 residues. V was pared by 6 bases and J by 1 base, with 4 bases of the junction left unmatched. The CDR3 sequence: CATSLASGGTDTQYF. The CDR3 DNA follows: TGTGCCACCAGTCTCGCTAGCGGGGGCACAGATACGCAGTATTTT.

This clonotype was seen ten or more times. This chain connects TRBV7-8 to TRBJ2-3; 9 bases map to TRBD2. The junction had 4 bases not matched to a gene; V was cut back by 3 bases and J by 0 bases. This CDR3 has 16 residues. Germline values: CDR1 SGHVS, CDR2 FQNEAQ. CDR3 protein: CASSFSGGQSTDTQYF. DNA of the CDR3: TGTGCCAGCAGCTTTAGCGGGGGTCAAAGCACAGATACGCAGTATTTT.

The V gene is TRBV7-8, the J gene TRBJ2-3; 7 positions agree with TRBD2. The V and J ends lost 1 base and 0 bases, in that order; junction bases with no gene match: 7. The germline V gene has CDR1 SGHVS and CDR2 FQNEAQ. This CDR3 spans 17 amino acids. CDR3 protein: CASSLGVSGGSTDTQYF. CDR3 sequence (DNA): TGTGCCAGCAGCTTAGGAGTCTCCGGGGGGAGCACAGATACGCAGTATTTT.

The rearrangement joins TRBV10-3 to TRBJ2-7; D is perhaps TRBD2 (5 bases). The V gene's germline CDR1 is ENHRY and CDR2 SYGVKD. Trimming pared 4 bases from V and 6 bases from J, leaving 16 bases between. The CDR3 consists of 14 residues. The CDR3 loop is CAISGGSIWGEQYF. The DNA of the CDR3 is TGTGCCATCAGTGGAGGGAGTATTTGGGGCGAGCAGTACTTC.

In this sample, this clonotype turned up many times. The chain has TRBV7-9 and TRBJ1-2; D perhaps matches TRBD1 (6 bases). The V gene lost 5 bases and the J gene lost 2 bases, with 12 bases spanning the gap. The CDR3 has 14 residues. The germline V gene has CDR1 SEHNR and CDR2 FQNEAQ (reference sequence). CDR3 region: CASSRDRSNYGYTF. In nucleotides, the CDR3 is TGTGCCAGCAGCAGAGACAGGTCCAACTATGGCTACACCTTC.